This TCR beta chain derives from a study of T cells in Graves' hyperthyroidism and ophthalmopathy. Amplified regions were TCR beta CDR3 sequences from RNA transcripts. First-round RT-PCR of the TCR CDR3 relied on the HTBI primer set. TCRdb passed the multiplex PCR reads through MiXCR, listing each CDR3 protein once. This table has around 250,000 distinct CDR3 sequences, roughly a quarter appearing once. This CDR3 spans 15 amino acids. V lost 1 base and J lost 11, with 20 bases in between. This clonotype was seen ten or more times. The chain employs TRBV12-3 or TRBV12-4 and TRBJ1-2; D is ambiguous. What was sequenced was blood. The clonotype was recovered from a woman between 35 and 50 years old with Graves' ophthalmopathy. The CDR3 reads CASSLGQGVVELYTF. CDR3 in DNA: TGTGCCAGCAGTTTAGGTCAAGGAGTCGTGGAGTTGTACACCTTC.